This T cell receptor (beta chain) was retrieved from a study of technical replicates of blood from several donors. Using immunoSEQ multiplex PCR, the repertoire was profiled, and TCRdb retains in-frame clones only, with some absent. The profile covers around 86,000 clones, with about 96% appearing a single time and 0.2% taken by the ten largest. Germline V gene data show CDR1 as SEHNR and CDR2 as FQNEAQ (reference sequence). The CDR3 runs 13 residues. Trimming shortened V by 7 bases and J by 4 bases, and 10 bases separated the two germline ends. The clonotype was recovered from a human donor in good health. This chain links TRBV7-9 with TRBJ1-4; D is unresolved. The sequencing input was T cells isolated from PBMCs. For the CDR3, the DNA is TGTGCCAGCACCCGACAAAATAATGAAAAACTGTTTTTT. Protein sequence: CASTRQNNEKLFF. The variable domain in full, with the rest retrieved from reference TRBV7-9 and TRBJ1-4, is DTGVSQNPRHKITKRGQNVTFRCDPISEHNRLYWYRQTLGQGPEFLTYFQNEAQLEKSRLLSDRFSAERPKGSFSTLEIQRTEQGDSAMYLCASTRQNNEKLFFGSGTQLSVL.